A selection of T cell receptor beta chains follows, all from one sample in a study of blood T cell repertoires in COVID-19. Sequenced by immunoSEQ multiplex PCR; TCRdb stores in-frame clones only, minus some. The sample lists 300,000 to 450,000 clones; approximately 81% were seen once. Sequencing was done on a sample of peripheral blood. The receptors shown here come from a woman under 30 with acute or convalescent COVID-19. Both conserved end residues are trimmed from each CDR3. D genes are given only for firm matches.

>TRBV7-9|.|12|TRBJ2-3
ASASRGATDTQY
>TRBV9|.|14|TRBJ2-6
ASSVDSLGGANVLT
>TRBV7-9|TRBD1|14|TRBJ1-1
ASSRPGTVGNTEAF
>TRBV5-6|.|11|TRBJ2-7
ASSTGHVYEQY
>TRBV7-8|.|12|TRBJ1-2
ASSLATRNYGYT
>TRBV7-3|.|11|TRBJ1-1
ASSPQAGGEAF
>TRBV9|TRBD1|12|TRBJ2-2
ASSIGTATGELF
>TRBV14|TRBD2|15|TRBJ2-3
ASSQDRAGLSTDTQY
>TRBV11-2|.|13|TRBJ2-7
ASSLGTATSYEQY
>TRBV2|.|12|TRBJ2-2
ASRRTVNTGELF
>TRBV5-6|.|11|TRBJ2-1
ASGTDSYNEQF
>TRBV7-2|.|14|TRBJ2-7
ASSLRSAGSPYEQY
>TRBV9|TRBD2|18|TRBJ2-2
ASSVGRLAGKPTGRGELF
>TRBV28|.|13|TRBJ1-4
ASSSRTRLNEKLF
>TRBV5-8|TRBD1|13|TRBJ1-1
ASSWNRGWNTEAF
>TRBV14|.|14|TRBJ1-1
ASSPLQTGINTEAF
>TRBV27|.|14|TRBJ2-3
ASSPRLSSSTDTQY
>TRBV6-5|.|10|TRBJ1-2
ASGRDNYGYT
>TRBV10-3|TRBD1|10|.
AARDREYEQY
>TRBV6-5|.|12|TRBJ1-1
ATRIDPSGTEAF
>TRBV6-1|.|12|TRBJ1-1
ASSDMGRSTEAF
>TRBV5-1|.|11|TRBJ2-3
ASSLDATDTQY
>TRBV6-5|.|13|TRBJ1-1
ASSTQGSWFTEAF
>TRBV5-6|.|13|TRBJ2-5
ASSLDGLLLETQY
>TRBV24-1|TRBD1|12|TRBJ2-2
ATSSGTGIGELF
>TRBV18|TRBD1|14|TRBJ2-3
ASSPKRTGGTDTQY
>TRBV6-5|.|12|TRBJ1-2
ASSYEGSPYGYT
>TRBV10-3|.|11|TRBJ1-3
AISGRAGDTIY
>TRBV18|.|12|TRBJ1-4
ASSPPGIREKLF
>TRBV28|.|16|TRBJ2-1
ASSSEISGRRSYNEQF
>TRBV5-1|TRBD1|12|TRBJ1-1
ASSLVETGGTAF
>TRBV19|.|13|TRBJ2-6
ASSDDRTGANVLT
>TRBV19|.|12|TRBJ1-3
ASTARLSGNTIY
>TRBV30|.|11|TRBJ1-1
AWNQGELKSAF
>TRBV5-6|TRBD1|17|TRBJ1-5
ASSLTTGGASPRRQPQH
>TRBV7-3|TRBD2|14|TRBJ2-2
ASSSLAGAGVGELF
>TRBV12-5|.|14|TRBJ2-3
ASGPEEGRPTDTQY
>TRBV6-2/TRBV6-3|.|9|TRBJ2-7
ASSDRGEQY
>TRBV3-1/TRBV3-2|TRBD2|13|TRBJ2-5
ASSQASGTWETQY
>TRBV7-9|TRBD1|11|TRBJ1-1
ARSGQGFIQAF
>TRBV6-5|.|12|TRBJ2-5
ASTRVGGEETQY
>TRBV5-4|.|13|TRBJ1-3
ASSAGASSGNTIY
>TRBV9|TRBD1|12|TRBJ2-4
ASSGQGAKNIQY
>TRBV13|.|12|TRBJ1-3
ASSLAILGNTIY
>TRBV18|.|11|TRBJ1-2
ASSPPGGGGYT
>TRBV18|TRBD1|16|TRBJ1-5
ASSPGQGVIRAGQPQH
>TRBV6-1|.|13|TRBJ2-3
ASSSPGTSTDTQY
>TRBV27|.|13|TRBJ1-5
ASSLGGRSNQPQH
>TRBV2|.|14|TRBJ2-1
ASSEVRIGGFDEQF
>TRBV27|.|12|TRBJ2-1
ASSPTSQGNEQF
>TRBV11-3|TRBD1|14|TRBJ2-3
ASSVGQGAEADTQY
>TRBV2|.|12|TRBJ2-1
ASSWPLRNNEQF
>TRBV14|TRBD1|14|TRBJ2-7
ASSQRQGQGRYEQY